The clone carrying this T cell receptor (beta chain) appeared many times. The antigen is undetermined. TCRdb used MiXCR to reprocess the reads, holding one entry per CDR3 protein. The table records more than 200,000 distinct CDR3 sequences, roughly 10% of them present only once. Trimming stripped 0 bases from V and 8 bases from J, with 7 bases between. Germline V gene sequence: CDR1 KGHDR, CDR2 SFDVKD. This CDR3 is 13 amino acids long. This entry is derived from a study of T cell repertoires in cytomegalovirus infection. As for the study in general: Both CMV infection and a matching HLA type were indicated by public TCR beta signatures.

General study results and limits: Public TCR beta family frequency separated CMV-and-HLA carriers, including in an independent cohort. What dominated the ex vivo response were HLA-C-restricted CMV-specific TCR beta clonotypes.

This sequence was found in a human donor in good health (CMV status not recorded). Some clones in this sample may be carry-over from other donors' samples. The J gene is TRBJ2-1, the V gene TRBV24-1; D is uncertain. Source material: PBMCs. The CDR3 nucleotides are TGTGCCACCAGTGATTTGGATACTTATGAGCAGTTCTTC. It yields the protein CATSDLDTYEQFF.